Below, 6 T cell receptor beta chains from the same sample are listed, as sequenced in a study of cytomegalovirus exposure and HLA in healthy donors. PCR primers comprised 60 Vbeta and 13 Jbeta primers. Here immunoSEQ multiplex PCR was the method, and the copy in TCRdb shows in-frame clones only, minus some. The table includes 150,000 to 200,000 clones, around 75% detected once. The sequencing input was PBMCs. Receptors originate from a man between 18 and 29 years old in good health and CMV-seropositive.

The chain uses TRBV2 and TRBJ1-1; 7 bases are a match to TRBD1. Germline V gene sequence: CDR1 SNHLY, CDR2 FYNNEI. The J segment lost 4 bases and the V segment lost 7 bases, leaving 12 bases of the junction unmatched. This CDR3 region has 15 residues. CDR3 DNA: TGTGCCAGCAACCTCACCCCGACAGGGATCACTGAAGCTTTCTTT. It is translated as CASNLTPTGITEAFF.

This clone was detected a few times. The gene calls are TRBV7-9 and TRBJ1-1; D is perhaps TRBD1 (6 bases). Germline CDR1 reads SEHNR; CDR2 reads FQNEAQ (reference sequence). This CDR3 comprises 14 residues. The V gene lost 5 bases and the J gene lost 1 base, with 11 bases spanning the gap. This chain's CDR3 is CASSRQQGNTEAFF. The DNA of the CDR3 is TGTGCCAGCAGCCGTCAACAGGGGAACACTGAAGCTTTCTTT.

The table lists this clone with a count of one. The chain couples TRBV28 to TRBJ1-5; TRBD1 agrees at 7 bases. In germline, CDR1 is MDHEN, CDR2 SYDVKM. CDR3 size: 14 residues. V lost 6 bases and J lost 3; bases outside the gene matches: 5. In DNA, the CDR3 is TGTGCCAGCAGGTCAGGGGGGAACAATCAGCCCCAGCATTTT. It yields the protein CASRSGGNNQPQHF. Using reference TRBV28 and TRBJ1-5 for the parts outside the CDR3, the full variable domain is DVKVTQSSRYLVKRTGEKVFLECVQDMDHENMFWYRQDPGLGLRLIYFSYDVKMKEKGDIPEGYSVSREKKERFSLILESASTNQTSMYLCASRSGGNNQPQHFGDGTRLSIL.

J is TRBJ1-2 and V is TRBV4-1; 9 bases are a match to TRBD1. Germline CDR1 and CDR2: MGHRA and YSYEKL. Unmatched junction bases numbered 9, after V lost 1 base and J lost 6 bases. The CDR3 contains 16 residues. The CDR3 here is CASSQGLQGASHGYTF. CDR3 DNA: TGCGCCAGCAGCCAAGGGCTACAGGGGGCTTCGCATGGCTACACCTTC.

The table lists this clone with a few counts. The chain links TRBV9 to TRBJ1-2; D is perhaps TRBD1 (6 bases). This CDR3 comprises 14 residues. Between the trimmed V and J ends, which lost 2 bases and 6 bases, there was a span of 14 bases. Germline V gives CDR1 SGDLS, CDR2 YYNGEE. The CDR3 DNA reads TGTGCCAGCAGCGTGGAAGGACAGTTAAATGGCTACACCTTC. Translated: CASSVEGQLNGYTF.

V usage is TRBV2 and J usage is TRBJ1-1; D may be TRBD1 (5 bases). Germline CDR1 and CDR2: SNHLY and FYNNEI. This CDR3 spans 13 amino acids. Trimming shortened V by 6 bases and J by 3 bases, and 11 bases separated the two germline ends. Written as DNA, the CDR3 is TGTGCCAGCAGAACTCAGGGATACACTGAAGCTTTCTTT. Translating gives CASRTQGYTEAFF.